This TCR beta chain was profiled in a study of cytomegalovirus exposure and HLA in healthy donors. Whole-study findings and limits: Many donors shared some public TCRs, even though most TCR sequences were rare.

A word on this clone: Its target is not known.

V lost 1 base to trimming and J lost 7 bases; unmatched junction nucleotides: 20. From germline, CDR1 is MGHRA and CDR2 YSYEKL. The CDR3 runs 19 residues. The PCR had 60 Vbeta and 13 Jbeta primers. TCRdb keeps only in-frame clones here, not all; method: immunoSEQ multiplex PCR. The data contain about 190,000 clones, 70% to 75% of them seen just once; the ten biggest clones take up 2.5% to 3.5%. Sample: PBMCs. This receptor was identified in a woman aged 30 to 39 in good health and CMV-seropositive. The genes are TRBV4-1 and TRBJ2-7, with TRBD2 matching over 9 bases. CDR3 loop: CASSQGGESKLAGLREQYF. CDR3 nucleotide sequence: TGCGCCAGCAGCCAAGGAGGGGAGTCAAAGCTAGCGGGGCTGAGGGAGCAGTACTTC.